This T cell receptor beta chain was sequenced in a study of Ad26.COV2.S vaccination and SARS-CoV-2 variants (dated by TCRdb to the early 2020s). With respect to the entire study: Vaccine-arm donors came from COV1001, a multicentre, randomized, double-blind, placebo-controlled phase I-IIa trial of Ad26.COV2.S in healthy adults. Trial participants were randomized into five groups of five: low-dose or high-dose Ad26.COV2.S given once or twice, or placebo on both occasions. Blinding of investigators to trial group allocation was maintained during experiments and outcome assessment. Ad26.COV2.S was administered intramuscularly at a dose of 5x10^10 or 1x10^11 viral particles, either as one shot or as two shots given 56 days apart. TCRbeta repertoire sequencing served as the tool for gauging how specific and how broad the SARS-CoV-2-reactive T cell receptors were following Ad26.COV2.S vaccination. The TCR-sequenced set comprised about 32 samples: approximately 19 Ad26.COV2.S vaccine recipients, 5 placebo recipients and 8 SARS-CoV-2 convalescent individuals. What the work shows at the level of the full study, not this receptor alone: The authors noted that total T cell responses may have been underestimated by the TCR breadth and depth analyses. Vaccine and placebo recipients had similar non-spike TCR breadth, a finding consistent with the vaccine containing only spike. Higher spike-specific TCR breadth was observed in Ad26.COV2.S recipients than in placebo recipients (P = 0.0014). After vaccination, spike-specific CD8+ and CD4+ T cell responses were reported to show substantial breadth. The study was not powered to compare responses between vaccine doses or regimens.

From the cysteine up to the phenylalanine, the CDR3 has a length of 15 residues. This entry keeps only the CDR3 DNA: 45 bases, framed from base 1. For this chain, trimming is 5 bases at the V end and 3 bases at the J end, and the number of junction bases without a gene match is 10. Taken from the germline V gene, the CDR1 and CDR2 loops are SGHAT and FQNNGV. Notes on this clone: The target of this receptor is not known. Base qualities are not recorded, but no much larger clone differs from it by a single base.

TCRbeta CDR3 regions were sequenced with the immunoSEQ Assay. After extraction, genomic DNA underwent amplification by bias-controlled multiplex PCR, followed by high-throughput sequencing. The paper's processing steps were these. To quantify the absolute abundance of every unique TCRbeta CDR3 region, sequences were collapsed and filtered. T cell fraction was estimated by normalizing TCRbeta template counts to usable DNA, with usable DNA measured through amplification of reference genes found in all nucleated cells. Repertoire TCRs were annotated as SARS-CoV-2-specific when V gene, CDR3 amino acid sequence and J gene were exactly matched to a known reactive TCR set. The reference SARS-CoV-2 TCR set came from MIRA and was filtered for enrichment in COVID-19-positive ImmuneCODE repertoires, removing public or cross-reactive TCRs. Based on the MIRA antigens, annotated TCRs were further analysed at the level of specific ORF or position within ORF. Breadth was defined as annotated unique rearrangements over total unique productive rearrangements; depth was the summed frequency of those rearrangements. Group comparisons of TCR breadth used two-sided Wilcoxon rank-sum tests. TCRdb re-hosts the immuneACCESS table, in-frame sequences only. Its copies lack some clones; in the studies checked, an unresolved V gene accounts for under half of them, and the cause for the rest is not known. V and J calls and clone size are copied from that table; D and trimming were computed from the DNA. Present in this sample are nearly 400,000 clones, around 91% of which were seen just once. The leading ten clones occupy approximately 1.9% of the sample.

The sample's treatment or condition label is to be understood as: about 20 received Ad26.COV2.S at low or high dose, single or two shots; several received placebo; per-sample allocation not given. Repertoires of vaccine and placebo recipients were sequenced from samples collected on day 63 after the first injection. Between 29 July and 7 August 2020, Cohort 1b enrolled 25 adults aged 18-55 years at one site in Boston, USA. Ad26.COV2.S was a replication-incompetent adenovirus type 26 vector expressing a prefusion-stabilized SARS-CoV-2 spike protein from the original Wuhan strain. The chain joins TRBV11-2 to TRBJ2-7, and 7 bases in between align with TRBD1. Sequencing was performed on peripheral blood, taken in a trial of Ad26.COV2.S vaccine versus placebo. This clonotype was obtained from a person aged 18 to 59 who received the Ad26.COV2.S COVID-19 vaccine or a placebo. The CDR3 sequence is CASSATGTVYYEQYF. The nucleotide sequence reads TGTGCCAGCAGCGCAACCGGGACAGTATACTACGAGCAGTACTTC.